A single sample gave rise to the 8 T cell receptor beta chains below, sequenced in a study of OX40 agonist ivuxolimab in advanced cancers. Assay used: immunoSEQ multiplex PCR; TCRdb lists only in-frame clones, some missing. The sample includes 65,000 or so clones, around 86% seen only once; the top ten take approximately 3%. Sequenced material: CD4+ or CD8+ T cells sorted from blood, taken in a trial of the OX40 agonist ivuxolimab. The source of these receptors is an adult with an advanced solid tumor such as melanoma, head and neck, liver or kidney cancer.

The chain joins TRBV6-1 to TRBJ2-7; D gene uncertain. The CDR3 length is 13 residues. The V and J ends lost 3 bases and 6 bases respectively, with 12 bases between them. Germline V gene lookup returns CDR1 MNHNS and CDR2 SASEGT. The CDR3 spells CASSDLTITEQYF. The CDR3 bases are TGTGCCAGCAGTGATTTGACAATCACCGAGCAGTACTTC.

The DNA for the CDR3 is TGTGCCTGGAGACAGGGGTGGCAAGAGACCCAGTACTTC. This translates into CAWRQGWQETQYF. The chain combines TRBV30 with TRBJ2-5, with 7 bases aligning to TRBD1. The trim removed 3 bases at V and 2 bases at J, leaving 3 bases unmatched. Per the germline V gene, CDR1 is GTSNPN and CDR2 is SVGIG (reference sequence). The CDR3 runs to 13 residues.

The chain recombines TRBV6-6 with TRBJ1-3; no reliable D call. The CDR3 has 13 residues. Germline V gene sequence: CDR1 MNHNY, CDR2 SVGAGI (reference sequence). V was cut by 5 bases and J by 0 bases, with 5 bases left in between. CDR3 loop: CASSRSSGNTIYF. In nucleotides, the CDR3 is TGTGCCAGCAGTAGGTCCTCTGGAAACACCATATATTTT.

This chain links TRBV5-4 with TRBJ2-5; 9 bases agree with TRBD1. The ends lost 4 bases at V and 4 bases at J; junction bases unmatched: 11. Germline V gene data show CDR1 as SGHNT and CDR2 as YYREEE (reference sequence). This CDR3 is 16 amino acids long. In DNA, the CDR3 is TGTGCCAGCAGCCCTAACCGGGACAGGGTTGGAGAGACCCAGTACTTC. Its translation: CASSPNRDRVGETQYF.

The rearrangement links TRBV5-6 to TRBJ2-7; D may be TRBD2 (6 bases). The CDR3 spans 15 residues. CDR1 is SGHDT, CDR2 YYEEEE, per germline. Between the trimmed V and J ends, which lost 4 bases and 3 bases, there was a span of 17 bases. Here the CDR3 DNA reads TGTGCCAGCAGCCTTATGGGGGGAAAGGGCTACGAGCAGTACTTC. Translating it yields CASSLMGGKGYEQYF.

This clone was observed a single time. The chain joins TRBV19 to TRBJ1-5, with TRBD1 matching 8 bases. After removal of 5 bases from V and 6 bases from J, the junction contained 9 bases not matched to a gene. The CDR3 spans 15 residues. The V gene's germline CDR1 is LNHDA and CDR2 SQIVND (reference sequence). CDR3 DNA sequence: TGTGCCAGTAGTGTCGGACAGGGTCGCGTTCAGCCCCAGCATTTT. Residues: CASSVGQGRVQPQHF.

The V and J genes are TRBV4-2 and TRBJ2-3; D remains ambiguous. Germline CDR1 reads LGHNA; CDR2 reads YNFKEQ. Trimming pared 0 bases from V and 1 base from J, leaving 11 bases between. The CDR3 runs 16 residues. CDR3 DNA: TGTGCCAGCAGCCAAGACGTGGTGTCTGGCACAGATACGCAGTATTTT. Its translation: CASSQDVVSGTDTQYF.

The chain joins TRBV28 to TRBJ1-5, with 7 bases identical to TRBD1. Germline lookup yields CDR1 MDHEN and CDR2 SYDVKM. Unmatched junction bases numbered 9, after V lost 6 bases and J lost 4 bases. The CDR3 is made up of 15 amino acids. CDR3: CASSPGTAENQPQHF. DNA for the CDR3: TGTGCCAGCAGCCCGGGGACAGCGGAAAATCAGCCCCAGCATTTT.